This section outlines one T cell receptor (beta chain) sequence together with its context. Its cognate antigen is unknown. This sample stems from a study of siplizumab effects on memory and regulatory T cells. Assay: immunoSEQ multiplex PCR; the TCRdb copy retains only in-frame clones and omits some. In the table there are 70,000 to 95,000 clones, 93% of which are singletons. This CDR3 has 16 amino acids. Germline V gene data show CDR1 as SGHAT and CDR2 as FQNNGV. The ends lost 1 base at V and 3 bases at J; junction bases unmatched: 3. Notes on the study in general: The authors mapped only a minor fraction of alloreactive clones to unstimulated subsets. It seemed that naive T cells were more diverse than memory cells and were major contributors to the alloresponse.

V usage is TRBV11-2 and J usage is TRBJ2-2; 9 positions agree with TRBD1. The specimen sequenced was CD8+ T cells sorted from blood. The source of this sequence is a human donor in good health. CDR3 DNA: TGTGCCAGCAGCTTAGGGGACAGGGTTGACACCGGGGAGCTGTTTTTT. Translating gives CASSLGDRVDTGELFF.